The sequence of this T cell receptor beta chain was determined in a study of regulatory T cells. A remark on this clone: Its specificity is unknown.

The trim removed 8 bases at V and 6 bases at J, leaving 7 bases unmatched. Per germline, CDR1 SEHNR and CDR2 FQNEAQ (reference sequence). This CDR3 spans 14 amino acids. General study results and limits: Skewed V and J usage and few unique V-J pairs marked patient repertoires, most in Tregs. In CD3G-deficient patients, conventional CD4+ T cells were enriched for hydrophobic CDR3 residues at positions 6 and 7.

Amplification used 52 TRBV primers and 13 TRBJ primers. Libraries were prepared by immunoSEQ multiplex PCR; TCRdb keeps only in-frame clonotypes and omits some of them. The sample lists over 25,000 clones, under 95% occurring once. Every patient with CD3G deficiency had evidence of autoimmunity. Patients aged 2 to 39 years had fewer naive T cells. CD4+ cells were sorted into CD25-high CD127-low regulatory cells and CD25-low CD127-high conventional cells. This sequence was found in a person aged 18 to 35 with CD3G deficiency. Input material: conventional CD4+ T cells sorted from blood. The chain uses TRBV7-9 and TRBJ2-1; the match to TRBD2 covers 10 bases. CDR3 amino acids: CASALAGVTNEQFF. Here the CDR3 DNA reads TGTGCCAGCGCCCTAGCGGGAGTAACCAATGAGCAGTTCTTC.